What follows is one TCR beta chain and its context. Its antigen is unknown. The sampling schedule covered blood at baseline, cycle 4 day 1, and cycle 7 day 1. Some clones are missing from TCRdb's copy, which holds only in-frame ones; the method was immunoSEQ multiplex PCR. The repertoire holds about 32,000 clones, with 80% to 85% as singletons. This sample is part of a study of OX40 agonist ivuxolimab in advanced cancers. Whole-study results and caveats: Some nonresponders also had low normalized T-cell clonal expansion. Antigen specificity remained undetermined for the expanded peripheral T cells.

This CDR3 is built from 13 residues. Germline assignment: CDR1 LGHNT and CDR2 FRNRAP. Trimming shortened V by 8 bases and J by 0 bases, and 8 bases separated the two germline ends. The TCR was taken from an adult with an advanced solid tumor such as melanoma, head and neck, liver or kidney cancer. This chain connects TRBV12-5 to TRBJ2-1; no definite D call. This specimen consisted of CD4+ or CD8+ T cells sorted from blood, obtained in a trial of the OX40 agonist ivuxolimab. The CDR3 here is CASSHPSYNEQFF. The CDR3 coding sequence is TGTGCTAGTTCCCACCCCTCCTACAATGAGCAGTTCTTC.